A selection of T cell receptor beta chains follows, all from one sample in a study of regulatory T cells in long-lasting Graves disease. TCRdb re-called the multiplex PCR reads through MiXCR, storing one row per CDR3 protein. The table includes 650,000 to 850,000 distinct CDR3 sequences, around 30% detected once. The sample in question was peripheral blood mononuclear cells (PBMCs), obtained when the disease was refractory, from a patient treated with antithyroid drugs. These receptors all stem from a female donor with Graves disease. Each CDR3 is given with its conserved first and last residue. The D gene is left open where the match is weak. Only part of the rows carry a size: once, few, many, or a class if the clone is expanded.

J: TRBJ1-6
V: TRBV5-5
size: few
D: -
DNA: TGTGCCAGCAGCCCGGAAGGCCCGACCCATAATTCACCCCTCCACTTT
CDR3: CASSPEGPTHNSPLHF

J: TRBJ2-7
V: TRBV19
size: few
D: -
DNA: TGTGCCAGTAGTATAACAGGCACCTACGAGCAGTACTTC
CDR3: CASSITGTYEQYF

J: TRBJ1-3
V: TRBV20-1
size: few
D: -
DNA: TGCAGTGCTAGGGGCTCTTACTCTGCTGGAAACACCATATATTTT
CDR3: CSARGSYSAGNTIYF

J: TRBJ2-7
V: TRBV9
size: many
D: TRBD1
DNA: TGTGCCAGCAGCTTAGGGACAGGGAGCTCCTACGAGCAGTACTTC
CDR3: CASSLGTGSSYEQYF

J: TRBJ2-5
V: TRBV20-1
size: few
D: -
DNA: TGCAGTGCTAGAGATCGGGTGGCAGGGGAGACCCAGTACTTC
CDR3: CSARDRVAGETQYF

J: TRBJ1-5
V: TRBV29-1
size: -
D: TRBD1
DNA: TGCAGTGTACAGGGGGCTAGCAATCAGCCCCAGCATTTT
CDR3: CSVQGASNQPQHF

J: TRBJ2-5
V: TRBV6-5
size: -
D: TRBD2
DNA: TGTGCCAGCAGTTACTCGAGATCCGGACTAGGGTTCTTC
CDR3: CASSYSRSGLGFF

J: TRBJ1-5
V: TRBV19
size: once
D: -
DNA: TGTGCCAGTAGGTGGGCGGGGATCGGCAATCAGCCCCAGCATTTT
CDR3: CASRWAGIGNQPQHF

J: TRBJ1-4
V: TRBV28
size: few
D: TRBD1
DNA: TGTGCCAGCAGTGCAATTACAGGGGGTGGGGAAAAACTGTTTTTT
CDR3: CASSAITGGGEKLFF

J: TRBJ1-1
V: TRBV16
size: -
D: -
DNA: TGTGCCAGCAGCCAATTCGCGGGGAACACTGAAGCTTTCTTT
CDR3: CASSQFAGNTEAFF

J: TRBJ2-3
V: TRBV11-2
size: few
D: TRBD2
DNA: TGTGCCAGCAGGGTAGCGGGAGCCCGCACAGATACGCAGTATTTT
CDR3: CASRVAGARTDTQYF

J: TRBJ1-2
V: TRBV9
size: -
D: -
DNA: TGTGCCAGCAGCGGCACAGGAAGCTACACCTTC
CDR3: CASSGTGSYTF

J: TRBJ1-1
V: TRBV15
size: many
D: -
DNA: TGTGCCACCAGCAGAAGACGGGGGACGGGCACTGAAGCTTTCTTT
CDR3: CATSRRRGTGTEAFF

J: TRBJ2-1
V: TRBV12-3/TRBV12-4
size: -
D: TRBD2
DNA: TGTGCCAGCAGTTTATTAGGAGCGGGAGGGAGTTACAATGAGCAGTTCTTC
CDR3: CASSLLGAGGSYNEQFF